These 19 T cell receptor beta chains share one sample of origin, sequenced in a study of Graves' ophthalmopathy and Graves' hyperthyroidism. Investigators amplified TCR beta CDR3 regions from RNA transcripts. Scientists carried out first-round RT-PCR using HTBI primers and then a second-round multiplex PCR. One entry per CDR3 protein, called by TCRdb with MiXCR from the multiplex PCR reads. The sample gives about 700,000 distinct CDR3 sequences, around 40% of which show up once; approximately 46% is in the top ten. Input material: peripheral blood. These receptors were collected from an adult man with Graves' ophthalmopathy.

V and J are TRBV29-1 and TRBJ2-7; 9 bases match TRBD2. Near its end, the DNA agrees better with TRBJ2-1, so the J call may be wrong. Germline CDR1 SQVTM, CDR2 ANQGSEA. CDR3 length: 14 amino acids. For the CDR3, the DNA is TGCAGCGGGGTTTCCGGGACTAGCCTAGATGAGCAGTTCTTC. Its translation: CSGVSGTSLDEQFF.

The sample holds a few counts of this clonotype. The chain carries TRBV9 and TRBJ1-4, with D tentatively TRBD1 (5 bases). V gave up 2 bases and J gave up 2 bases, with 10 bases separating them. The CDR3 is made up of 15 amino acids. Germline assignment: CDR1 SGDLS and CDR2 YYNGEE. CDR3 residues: CASSVQGTTNEKLFF. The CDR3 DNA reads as TGTGCCAGCAGCGTCCAGGGAACCACTAATGAAAAACTGTTTTTT.

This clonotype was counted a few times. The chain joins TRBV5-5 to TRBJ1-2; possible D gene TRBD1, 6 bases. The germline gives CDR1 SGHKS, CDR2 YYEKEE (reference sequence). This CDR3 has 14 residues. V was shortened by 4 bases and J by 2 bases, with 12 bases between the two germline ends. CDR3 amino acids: CASSPGHANYGYTF. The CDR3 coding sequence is TGTGCCAGCAGCCCGGGACACGCGAACTATGGCTACACCTTC.

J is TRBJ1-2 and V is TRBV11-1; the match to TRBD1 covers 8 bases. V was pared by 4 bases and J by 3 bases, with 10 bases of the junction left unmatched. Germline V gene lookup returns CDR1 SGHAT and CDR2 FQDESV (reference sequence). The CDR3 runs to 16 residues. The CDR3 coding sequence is TGTGCCAGCAGCTACACCCCAACAGGGGGGGACTATGGCTACACCTTC. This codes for CASSYTPTGGDYGYTF.

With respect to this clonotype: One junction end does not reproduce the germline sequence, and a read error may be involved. CDR3 DNA: TGTGCCACCAGTGATAGTGGACAGGGACAAGAGACCCAGCACTTC. Translated: CATSDSGQGQETQHF. The gene calls are TRBV24-1 and TRBJ2-5; 8 bases map to TRBD1. CDR3 size: 15 residues. Germline V gene sequence: CDR1 KGHDR, CDR2 SFDVKD.

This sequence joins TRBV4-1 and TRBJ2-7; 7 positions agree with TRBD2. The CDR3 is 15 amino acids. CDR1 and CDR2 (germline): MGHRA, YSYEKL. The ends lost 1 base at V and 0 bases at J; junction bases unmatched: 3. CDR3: CASSQGRELSYEQYF. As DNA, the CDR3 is TGCGCCAGCAGCCAAGGGCGGGAGCTCTCCTACGAGCAGTACTTC.

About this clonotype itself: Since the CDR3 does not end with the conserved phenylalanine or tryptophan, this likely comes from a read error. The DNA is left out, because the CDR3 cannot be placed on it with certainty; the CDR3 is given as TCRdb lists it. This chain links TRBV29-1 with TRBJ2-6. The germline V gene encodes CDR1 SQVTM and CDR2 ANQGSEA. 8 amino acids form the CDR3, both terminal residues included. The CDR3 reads CSVESRTS.

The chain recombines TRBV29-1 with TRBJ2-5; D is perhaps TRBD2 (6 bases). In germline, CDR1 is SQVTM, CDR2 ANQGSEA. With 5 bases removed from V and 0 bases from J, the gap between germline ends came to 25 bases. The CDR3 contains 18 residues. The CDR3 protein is CSVPSGPVDRYNQETQYF. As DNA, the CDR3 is TGCAGCGTTCCAAGCGGGCCGGTGGACCGATATAACCAAGAGACCCAGTACTTC.

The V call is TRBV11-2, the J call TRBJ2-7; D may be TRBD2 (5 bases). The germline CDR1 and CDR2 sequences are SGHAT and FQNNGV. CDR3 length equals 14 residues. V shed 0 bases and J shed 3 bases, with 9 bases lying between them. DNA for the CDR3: TGTGCCAGCAGCTTAGAGGGCGGGTACTACGAGCAGTACTTC. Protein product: CASSLEGGYYEQYF.

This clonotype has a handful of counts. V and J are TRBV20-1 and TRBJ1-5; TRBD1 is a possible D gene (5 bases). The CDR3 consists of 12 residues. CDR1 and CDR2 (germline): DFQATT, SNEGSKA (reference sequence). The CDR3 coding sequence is TGCAGCTGGCGGACACCGAATCAGCCCCAGCATTTT. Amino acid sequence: CSWRTPNQPQHF.

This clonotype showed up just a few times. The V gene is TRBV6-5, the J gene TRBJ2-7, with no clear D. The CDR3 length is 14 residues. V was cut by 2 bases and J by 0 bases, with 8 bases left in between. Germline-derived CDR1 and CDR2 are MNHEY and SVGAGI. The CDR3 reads CASSYTQDSYEQYF. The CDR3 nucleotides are TGTGCCAGCAGTTACACCCAAGACTCCTACGAGCAGTACTTC.

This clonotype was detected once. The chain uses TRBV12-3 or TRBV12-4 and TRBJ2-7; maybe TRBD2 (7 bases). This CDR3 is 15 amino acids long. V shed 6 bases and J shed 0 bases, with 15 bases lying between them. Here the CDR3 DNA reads TGTGCCAGCAGCCCTAGGGGGGGCCGCTCCTACGAGCAGTACGTC. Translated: CASSPRGGRSYEQYV.

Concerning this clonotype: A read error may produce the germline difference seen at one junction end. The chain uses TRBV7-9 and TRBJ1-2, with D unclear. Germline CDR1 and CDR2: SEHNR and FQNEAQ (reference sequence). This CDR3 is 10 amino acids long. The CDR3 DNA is TGTGCCAGCAGCAACTGTGGCTACACCTTC. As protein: CASSNCGYTF.

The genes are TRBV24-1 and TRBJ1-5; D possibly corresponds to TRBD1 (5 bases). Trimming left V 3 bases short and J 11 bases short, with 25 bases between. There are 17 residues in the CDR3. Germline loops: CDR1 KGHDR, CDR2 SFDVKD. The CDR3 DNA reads TGTGCCACCAGTGATACCGGGACTAGCGGAATCCAAGAGACCCAGCATTTT. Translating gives CATSDTGTSGIQETQHF.

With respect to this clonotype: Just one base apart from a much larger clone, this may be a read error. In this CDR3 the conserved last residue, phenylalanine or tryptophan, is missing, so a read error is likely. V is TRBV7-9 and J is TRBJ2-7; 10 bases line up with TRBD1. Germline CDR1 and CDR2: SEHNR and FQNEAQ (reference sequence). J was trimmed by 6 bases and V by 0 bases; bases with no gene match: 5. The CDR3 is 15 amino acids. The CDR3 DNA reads TGTGCCAGCAGCTTAGCGCGGACAGGGGGATCCGAGCAGTACCTC. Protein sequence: CASSLARTGGSEQYL.

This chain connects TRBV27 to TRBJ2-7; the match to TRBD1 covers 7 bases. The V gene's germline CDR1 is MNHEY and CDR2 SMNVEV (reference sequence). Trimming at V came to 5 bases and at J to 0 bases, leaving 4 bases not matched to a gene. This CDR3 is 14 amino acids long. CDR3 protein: CASSTQGTSYEQYF. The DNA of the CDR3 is TGTGCCAGCAGTACACAGGGGACCTCCTACGAGCAGTACTTC.

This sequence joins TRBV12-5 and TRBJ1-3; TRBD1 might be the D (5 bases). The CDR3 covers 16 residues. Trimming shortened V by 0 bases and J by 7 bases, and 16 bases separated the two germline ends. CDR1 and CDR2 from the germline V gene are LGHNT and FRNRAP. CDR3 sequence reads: CASGLVIPGRWNTIYF. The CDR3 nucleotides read TGTGCTAGTGGTTTGGTTATACCGGGACGCTGGAACACCATATATTTT. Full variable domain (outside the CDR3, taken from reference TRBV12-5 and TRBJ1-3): DARVTQTPRHKVTEMGQEVTMRCQPILGHNTVFWYRQTMMQGLELLAYFRNRAPLDDSGMPKDRFSAEMPDATLATLKIQPSEPRDSAVYFCASGLVIPGRWNTIYFGEGSWLTVV.

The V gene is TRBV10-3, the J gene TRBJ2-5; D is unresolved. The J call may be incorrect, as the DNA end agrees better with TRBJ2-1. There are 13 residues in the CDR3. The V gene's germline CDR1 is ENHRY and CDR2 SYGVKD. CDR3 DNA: TGTGCCATCAGTGAGGAGCAGTACAATGAGCAGTTCTTC. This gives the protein CAISEEQYNEQFF.

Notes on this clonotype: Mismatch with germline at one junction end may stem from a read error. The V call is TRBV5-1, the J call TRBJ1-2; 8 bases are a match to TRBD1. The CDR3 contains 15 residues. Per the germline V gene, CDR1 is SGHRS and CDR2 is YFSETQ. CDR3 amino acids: CASSNEGQANYGHTF. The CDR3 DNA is TGCGCCAGCAGCAACGAGGGACAGGCTAACTATGGCCACACCTTC.